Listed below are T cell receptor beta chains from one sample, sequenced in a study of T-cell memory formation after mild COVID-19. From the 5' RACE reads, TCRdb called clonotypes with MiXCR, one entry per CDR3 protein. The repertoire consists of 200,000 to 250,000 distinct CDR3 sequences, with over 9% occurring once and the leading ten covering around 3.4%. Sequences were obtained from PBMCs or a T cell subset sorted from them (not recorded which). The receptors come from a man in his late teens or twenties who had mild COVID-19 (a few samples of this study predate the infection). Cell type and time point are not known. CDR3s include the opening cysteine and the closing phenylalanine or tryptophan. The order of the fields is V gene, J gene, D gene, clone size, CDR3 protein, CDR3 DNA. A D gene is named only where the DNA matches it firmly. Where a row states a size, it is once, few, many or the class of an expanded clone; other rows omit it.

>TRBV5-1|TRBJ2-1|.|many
CASSLSPLGGPYNEQFF
TGCGCCAGCAGCTTGTCCCCCCTGGGCGGCCCCTACAATGAGCAGTTCTTC
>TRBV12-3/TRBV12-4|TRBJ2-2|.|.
CASSLAGKVGELFF
TGTGCCAGCAGTTTGGCAGGGAAAGTAGGGGAGCTGTTTTTT
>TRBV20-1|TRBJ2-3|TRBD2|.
CSARVPSGNTDTQYF
TGCAGTGCTAGAGTACCTAGCGGGAACACAGATACGCAGTATTTT
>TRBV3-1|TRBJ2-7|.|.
CASRAGERKQYF
TGTGCCAGCAGGGCAGGGGAGAGGAAGCAGTACTTC
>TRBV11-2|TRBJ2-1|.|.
CASSRKGWGSNEQFF
TGTGCCAGCAGCCGAAAGGGTTGGGGGAGCAATGAGCAGTTCTTC
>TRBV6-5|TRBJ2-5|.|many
CASTRGVQETQYF
TGTGCCAGCACGAGGGGAGTCCAAGAGACCCAGTACTTC
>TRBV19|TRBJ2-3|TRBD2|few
CASGGGLAGTDTQYF
TGTGCCAGTGGAGGGGGACTAGCGGGCACAGATACGCAGTATTTT
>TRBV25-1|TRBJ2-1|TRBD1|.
CASSDSGTAYNEQFF
TGTGCCAGCAGTGATTCCGGGACAGCATACAATGAGCAGTTCTTC
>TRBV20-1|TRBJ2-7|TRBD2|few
CSAPLAGDEQYF
TGCAGTGCTCCTCTAGCGGGGGACGAGCAGTACTTC
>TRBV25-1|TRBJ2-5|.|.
CASSDPRQETQYF
TGTGCCAGCAGTGATCCCAGGCAAGAGACCCAGTACTTC
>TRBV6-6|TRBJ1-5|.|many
CASSYFSGAPNQPQHF
TGTGCCAGCAGTTACTTCTCAGGGGCCCCCAATCAGCCCCAGCATTTT
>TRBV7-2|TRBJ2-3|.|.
CASSGFWRGRGDTQYF
TGTGCCAGCAGCGGGTTCTGGCGGGGTCGGGGAGATACGCAGTATTTT
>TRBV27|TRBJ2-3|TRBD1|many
CASSLTPGQGARDTQYF
TGTGCCAGCAGTTTAACCCCGGGACAGGGGGCGCGAGATACGCAGTATTTT
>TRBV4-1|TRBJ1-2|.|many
CASSQEPRVGYTF
TGCGCCAGCAGCCAAGAGCCCAGGGTGGGTTACACCTTC
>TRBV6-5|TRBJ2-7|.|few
CASSYSTVGSYEQYF
TGTGCCAGCAGTTACTCGACAGTGGGCTCCTACGAGCAGTACTTC
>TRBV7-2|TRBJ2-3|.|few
CASSPGPYTDTQYF
TGTGCCAGCAGCCCAGGACCATACACAGATACGCAGTATTTT
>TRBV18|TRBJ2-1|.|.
CASSPGQSKRNEQFF
TGTGCCAGCTCACCAGGACAGTCCAAGAGGAATGAGCAGTTCTTC
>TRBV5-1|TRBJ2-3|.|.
CASSLALGTPSTDTQYF
TGCGCCAGCAGCTTGGCCCTTGGGACCCCTAGCACAGATACGCAGTATTTT
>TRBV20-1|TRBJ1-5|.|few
CSASRGAQPQHF
TGCAGTGCTTCGAGGGGGGCCCAGCCCCAGCATTTT
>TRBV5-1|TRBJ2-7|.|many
CASSLDLYEQYF
TGCGCCAGCAGCTTGGATCTCTACGAGCAGTACTTC
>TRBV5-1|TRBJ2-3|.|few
CASSSLDHGGTDTQYF
TGCGCCAGCAGCTCCCTGGACCACGGTGGCACAGATACGCAGTATTTT
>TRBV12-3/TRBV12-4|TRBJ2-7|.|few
CASSLQGIPRYEQYF
TGTGCCAGCAGTTTACAGGGGATCCCTAGGTACGAGCAGTACTTC
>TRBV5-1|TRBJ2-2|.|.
CASKGLGNTGELFF
TGCGCCAGCAAAGGTCTGGGGAACACCGGGGAGCTGTTTTTT
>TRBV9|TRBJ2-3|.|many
CASSAGEITDTQYF
TGTGCCAGCAGCGCAGGGGAGATCACAGATACGCAGTATTTT
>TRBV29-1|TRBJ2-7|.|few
CSVGRAGEQYF
TGCAGCGTCGGCAGGGCCGGGGAGCAGTACTTC
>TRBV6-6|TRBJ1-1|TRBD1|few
CASRDRAKNTEAFF
TGTGCCAGTAGGGACAGGGCGAAGAACACTGAAGCTTTCTTT